The rows below give T cell receptor beta chains drawn from one sample of a study of CD8 T cells in Susac syndrome. TCRdb called the immunoSEQ multiplex PCR reads again in MiXCR, with one record for every CDR3 protein. This sample has more than 150,000 distinct CDR3 sequences, with about 95% found just once. Sample: CD8+ T cells from PBMCs. These receptors all stem from a human donor with multiple sclerosis. Both conserved end residues are trimmed from each CDR3. Only part of the rows carry a size: once, few, many, or a class if the clone is expanded.

v_call,j_call,clone_size,cdr3_length,cdr3_aa
TRBV29-1,TRBJ1-1,-,9,SVDSYTEAF
TRBV12-3/TRBV12-4,TRBJ1-1,once,12,ASSLAFAYTEAF
TRBV6-6,TRBJ1-2,-,12,ASSPGQGGYGYT
TRBV29-1,TRBJ2-3,-,12,SVETAGLGDTQY
TRBV27,TRBJ2-1,-,11,ASSFPPGNEQF
TRBV3-1,TRBJ2-7,-,12,ASSQVGTGDEQY
TRBV7-9,TRBJ2-1,-,13,ASSEAGGINNEQF
TRBV29-1,TRBJ2-1,-,11,SGSGGLDNEQF
TRBV23-1,TRBJ2-7,-,10,ASSGLPYEQY
TRBV13,TRBJ2-2,-,11,ASSPTRAGELF
TRBV29-1,TRBJ1-1,-,12,SITTGTGETEAF
TRBV6-2/TRBV6-3,TRBJ2-1,-,12,ASSYASGYNEQF
TRBV4-2,TRBJ2-7,once,13,ASTQNGQNPYEQY
TRBV20-1,TRBJ2-5,-,11,SARDGYGETQY
TRBV6-1,TRBJ2-2,-,11,ASNPGQGGELF
TRBV27,TRBJ2-3,-,13,ASSREGLRTDTQY
TRBV5-6,TRBJ2-5,-,10,ASSSSYPTQY
TRBV7-9,TRBJ1-1,-,12,ASSFPGQLTEAF
TRBV29-1,TRBJ2-1,-,13,SVEGGIYRASEQF
TRBV27,TRBJ1-1,-,10,ASSSGGDEAF
TRBV11-2,TRBJ1-2,-,13,ASSHPGHQNYGYT
TRBV2,TRBJ2-3,once,11,ASSVGWSDTQY
TRBV12-3/TRBV12-4,TRBJ1-5,-,13,ASSWTGSGNQPQH
TRBV6-5,TRBJ1-2,-,13,ASSSALGGLEGYT
TRBV7-2,TRBJ2-1,-,9,ASKRIDEQF
TRBV20-1,TRBJ2-5,-,11,SARVAGEETQY
TRBV18,TRBJ1-1,-,11,ASSPTGSPEAF
TRBV27,TRBJ1-5,-,12,ASSSPGGDQPQH
TRBV4-1,TRBJ2-5,-,11,ASSQQGLETQY
TRBV6-2/TRBV6-3,TRBJ2-7,-,10,ASSYQSYEQY
TRBV27,TRBJ2-1,-,12,ASSLRDFDNEQF
TRBV28,TRBJ2-5,-,13,ASSLRDRGPETQY
TRBV29-1,TRBJ2-2,-,11,SVEDRTAGELF
TRBV25-1,TRBJ1-2,-,10,ASSEYRKGYT
TRBV11-2,TRBJ2-3,-,9,ASGTLHTQY
TRBV7-6,TRBJ2-2,-,15,ASSSPRGGSNTGELF
TRBV12-5,TRBJ1-1,-,13,ASGLPDRGNTEAF
TRBV24-1,TRBJ1-2,once,10,ATSDLQGVYT
TRBV9,TRBJ2-2,-,10,ASSADTGELF
TRBV30,TRBJ1-2,-,12,AWNQGASNYGYT
TRBV14,TRBJ1-2,-,11,ASSPFHPYGYT
TRBV20-1,TRBJ2-5,-,11,SATKPNRETQY
TRBV30,TRBJ1-3,once,11,AWSLPGWNTIY
TRBV30,TRBJ2-7,once,12,AWSVYRTGYEQY